This TCR beta chain was observed in a study of blood T cell repertoires in COVID-19. Study information: Researchers got acute and convalescent COVID-19 samples from the United States, Italy and Spain. Nucleic acid was either cDNA or gDNA, and it came from T cells, B-cell-depleted T cells, or PBMCs.

Original data processing: Researchers report that nucleated cell counts were estimated from reference gene primer amplification. Sequenced by immunoSEQ multiplex PCR; TCRdb stores in-frame clones only, minus some. The DNA gave D and trimming, while V, J and clone size come from that table. The sample holds roughly 75,000 clones, roughly 90% seen once. This CDR3 spans 14 amino acids. V dropped 4 bases and J dropped 4 bases, with 15 bases sitting between them. Germline V CDR1 and CDR2: SGHRS, YFSETQ. The TCR comes from a man aged 55 to 70 with acute or convalescent COVID-19. The chain combines TRBV5-1 with TRBJ2-7, with D perhaps matching TRBD1 (5 bases). The sequenced sample consisted of peripheral blood. CDR3 sequence: CASSPGHLGYEQYF. The CDR3 region has the DNA TGCGCCAGCAGCCCCGGACACTTGGGATACGAGCAGTACTTC.